The 24 T cell receptor beta chains given below trace back to one sample, sequenced in a study of T cell responses to AZD1222 COVID-19 vaccine. Here immunoSEQ multiplex PCR was the method, and the copy in TCRdb shows in-frame clones only, minus some. The data show roughly 120,000 clones, with roughly 90% seen just once and 4% to 5% held by the top ten. Source: peripheral blood, taken on day 0 of AZD1222 vaccination. Receptors were obtained from an adult in good health.

The genes are TRBV24-1 and TRBJ2-7, with D unresolved. The CDR3 is made up of 12 amino acids. CDR1 is KGHDR, CDR2 SFDVKD, per germline. V was pared by 3 bases and J by 5 bases, with 7 bases between. The CDR3 DNA reads as TGTGCCACCAGTGATCTTGAGGACGAGCAGTACTTC. It translates to CATSDLEDEQYF.

The chain uses TRBV7-9 and TRBJ2-1, with TRBD1 matching 8 bases. After removal of 4 bases from V and 8 bases from J, the junction contained 7 bases not matched to a gene. This CDR3 has 14 amino acids. Germline V gives CDR1 SEHNR, CDR2 FQNEAQ (reference sequence). CDR3 amino acids: CASSWAGGADEQFF. In DNA, the CDR3 is TGTGCCAGCAGCTGGGCAGGGGGCGCCGATGAGCAGTTCTTC.

The chain employs TRBV18 and TRBJ2-3; 12 bases agree with TRBD2. The ends lost 3 bases at V and 6 bases at J; junction bases unmatched: 10. CDR3 length: 17 amino acids. Per the germline V gene, CDR1 is KGHSH and CDR2 is LQKENI. The CDR3 here is CASSPSSSGGVSDTQYF. CDR3 in DNA: TGTGCCAGCTCACCTTCGTCTAGCGGGGGGGTATCGGATACGCAGTATTTT.

The rearrangement joins TRBV4-3 to TRBJ2-7; no definite D call. CDR3 length: 13 residues. The germline V and J ends were trimmed by 5 bases and 3 bases, with 11 bases remaining between them. Germline lookup yields CDR1 LGHNA and CDR2 YSLEER. CDR3 DNA sequence: TGCGCCAGCAGCAGTGGACGGATCTACGAGCAGTACTTC. Translated: CASSSGRIYEQYF.

In DNA form, the CDR3 reads TGTGCCTGGAGCGGATTTAACACCGGGGAGCTGTTTTTT. It encodes CAWSGFNTGELFF. The chain links TRBV30 to TRBJ2-2; D ambiguous. This CDR3 comprises 13 residues. Germline V CDR1 and CDR2: GTSNPN, SVGIG (reference sequence). V gave up 3 bases and J gave up 2 bases, with 7 bases separating them.

This chain joins TRBV30 and TRBJ1-3, with TRBD1 matching 10 bases. V was pared by 5 bases and J by 4 bases, with 14 bases of the junction left unmatched. Germline CDR1 reads GTSNPN; CDR2 reads SVGIG (reference sequence). CDR3 size: 17 residues. The CDR3 loop reads CAWSSLGQGYAGNTIYF. CDR3 nucleotide sequence: TGTGCCTGGTCCTCCCTGGGACAGGGGTACGCAGGAAACACCATATATTTT.

This clone was recorded once. The V and J genes are TRBV3-1 (or the pseudogene TRBV3-2) and TRBJ1-1; D perhaps matches TRBD1 (5 bases). V lost 1 base and J 3 bases, leaving 6 bases between the germline ends. Germline loops: CDR1 LGHDT, CDR2 YNNKEL (reference sequence). There are 13 residues in the CDR3. The CDR3 region is CASSQVGDTEAFF. The CDR3 DNA follows: TGTGCCAGCAGCCAAGTGGGGGACACTGAAGCTTTCTTT.

The chain recombines TRBV20-1 with TRBJ1-2; D gene uncertain. This CDR3 contains 11 residues. V was shortened by 7 bases and J by 5 bases, with 11 bases between the two germline ends. Germline V lookup: CDR1 DFQATT, CDR2 SNEGSKA (reference sequence). In DNA form, the CDR3 reads TGCAGTGAGGCGGCCCTTTATGGCTACACCTTC. It specifies CSEAALYGYTF.

J is TRBJ2-3 and V is TRBV19; 7 bases line up with TRBD1. Germline values: CDR1 LNHDA, CDR2 SQIVND (reference sequence). This CDR3 contains 12 residues. V lost 7 bases, J lost 6 bases, and 4 bases stayed unmatched. As DNA, the CDR3 is TGTGCCAGTACGTCGGACAGGGATACGCAGTATTTT. This sequence encodes CASTSDRDTQYF.

V usage is TRBV7-9 and J usage is TRBJ2-3; possible D gene TRBD1, 5 bases. Deletions cut 8 bases from V and 4 bases from J, with 19 bases between. CDR1 and CDR2 from the germline V gene are SEHNR and FQNEAQ (reference sequence). The CDR3 has 15 amino acids. The CDR3 nucleotides are TGTGCCAGCCGCGCCTCCGCCAGGGTCGCAGATACGCAGTATTTT. This translates into CASRASARVADTQYF.

This clone was detected only a few times. The chain joins TRBV19 to TRBJ1-4; tentatively, D is TRBD1 (6 bases). CDR3 length: 13 amino acids. The V end lost 5 bases, the J end lost 7 bases, and 11 bases lay between the germline ends. Germline V gene data show CDR1 as LNHDA and CDR2 as SQIVND (reference sequence). CDR3: CASSGGLGEKLFF. CDR3 bases: TGTGCCAGTAGTGGGGGGCTGGGTGAAAAACTGTTTTTT.

The J gene is TRBJ2-7, the V gene TRBV5-4; TRBD1 might be the D (6 bases). Trimming took 3 bases from V and 0 from J, leaving 10 bases between them. CDR3 length equals 14 residues. The germline gives CDR1 SGHNT, CDR2 YYREEE (reference sequence). CDR3 DNA: TGTGCCAGCAGCTACGACAGGAACTCCTACGAGCAGTACTTC. Translating gives CASSYDRNSYEQYF.

The rearrangement links TRBV6-4 to TRBJ1-5, with 8 bases that match TRBD1. Germline V CDR1 and CDR2: MRHNA, SNTAGT. This CDR3 has 14 amino acids. Trimming removed 5 bases from V and 7 bases from J; junction bases left unmatched: 7. In DNA form, the CDR3 reads TGTGCCAGCAGTACTGGACAGGGAAGGCAGCCCCAGCATTTT. Amino acids: CASSTGQGRQPQHF.

Note on this clone: A much larger clone lies one base from this, so it may be a read error. V gene TRBV27 combines with J gene TRBJ1-4; D is unresolved. CDR3 length equals 15 residues. The V end was cut by 7 bases, the J end by 1 base, with 13 bases between. The germline V gene encodes CDR1 MNHEY and CDR2 SMNVEV (reference sequence). The CDR3 sequence: CASKETPGTNEKLFF. CDR3 in DNA: TGTGCCAGCAAAGAGACACCTGGAACTAATGAAAAACTGTTTTTT.

This rearrangement joins TRBV30 to TRBJ2-1, with a weak D call TRBD2 (7 bases). Germline CDR1 reads GTSNPN; CDR2 reads SVGIG (reference sequence). Trimming stripped 3 bases from V and 8 bases from J, with 14 bases between. CDR3 length: 13 amino acids. CDR3 nucleotides: TGTGCCTGGAGCCGGGGGGCCATCTATGAGCAGTTCTTC. Translating gives CAWSRGAIYEQFF. Full variable domain (remainder filled in from reference TRBV30 and TRBJ2-1): SQTIHQWPATLVQPVGSPLSLECTVEGTSNPNLYWYRQAAGRGLQLLFYSVGIGQISSEVPQNLSASRPQDRQFILSSKKLLLSDSGFYLCAWSRGAIYEQFFGPGTRLTVL.

The J gene is TRBJ1-4, the V gene TRBV10-3, with D unclear. CDR1 is ENHRY, CDR2 SYGVKD, per germline. This CDR3 has 13 amino acids. The ends were cut back, 6 bases at V and 0 bases at J, with 5 bases in the middle. The CDR3 region has the DNA TGTGCCATCAGGAATGCAACTAATGAAAAACTGTTTTTT. Protein: CAIRNATNEKLFF.

The rearrangement joins TRBV29-1 to TRBJ2-2; D remains ambiguous. Germline V gene sequence: CDR1 SQVTM, CDR2 ANQGSEA. This CDR3 contains 12 residues. The V end was cut by 2 bases, the J end by 4 bases, with 5 bases between. This chain's CDR3 is CSVEKGTGELFF. The CDR3 nucleotides are TGCAGCGTTGAAAAGGGCACCGGGGAGCTGTTTTTT.

With regard to this clone: The same CDR3 also results from other DNA sequences found in this sample. V gene TRBV28 combines with J gene TRBJ2-5; the D is unclear. CDR1 and CDR2 (germline): MDHEN, SYDVKM. The length of the CDR3 is 11 residues. V lost 2 bases to trimming and J lost 5 bases, with 3 bases between them. The CDR3, as DNA: TGTGCCAGCAGTTTAGAGGAGACCCAGTACTTC. It is translated as CASSLEETQYF.

The V and J genes are TRBV5-1 and TRBJ1-1; 7 nucleotides match TRBD1. This CDR3 contains 13 residues. J gave up 5 bases and V 4 bases, and 5 bases lay outside the gene matches. Germline loops: CDR1 SGHRS, CDR2 YFSETQ. The CDR3 here is CASSGKQGTEAFF. CDR3 nucleotides: TGCGCCAGCAGCGGAAAACAGGGGACTGAAGCTTTCTTT.

This chain links TRBV2 with TRBJ2-3; unclear D gene. Trimming shortened V by 4 bases and J by 4 bases, and 12 bases separated the two germline ends. The CDR3 runs to 14 residues. The V gene's germline CDR1 is SNHLY and CDR2 FYNNEI. CDR3 amino acids: CASSGQSFADTQYF. The CDR3 coding sequence is TGTGCCAGCAGTGGTCAGAGTTTCGCAGATACGCAGTATTTT.

The chain combines TRBV3-1 (or the pseudogene TRBV3-2) with TRBJ1-1; TRBD1 might be the D (6 bases). Trimming cost V 4 bases and J 1 base, with 10 bases left between them. The CDR3 runs to 14 residues. Per germline, CDR1 LGHDT and CDR2 YNNKEL (reference sequence). CDR3 residues: CASSLGTPNTEAFF. In nucleotides, the CDR3 is TGTGCCAGCAGCCTGGGGACACCGAACACTGAAGCTTTCTTT.

This chain connects TRBV24-1 to TRBJ1-5; D may be TRBD1 (5 bases). Germline CDR1 is KGHDR and CDR2 is SFDVKD. V was shortened by 5 bases and J by 4 bases, with 20 bases between the two germline ends. The CDR3 has 17 amino acids. The CDR3 DNA is TGTGCCACCAGTGTTAAGAGGCGGGACGGACCAAATCAGCCCCAGCATTTT. Translating gives CATSVKRRDGPNQPQHF.

The V call is TRBV5-6, the J call TRBJ1-1; D unclear. The V end was cut by 5 bases, the J end by 0 bases, with 17 bases between. This CDR3 has 16 residues. Germline loops: CDR1 SGHDT, CDR2 YYEEEE. CDR3 sequence: CASRSLARPMNTEAFF. CDR3 DNA sequence: TGTGCCAGCAGGTCCCTGGCCCGCCCTATGAACACTGAAGCTTTCTTT.

The V and J genes are TRBV10-1 and TRBJ2-2; 8 bases map to TRBD1. The junction had 3 bases not matched to a gene; V was cut back by 5 bases and J by 1 base. The germline gives CDR1 WNHNN, CDR2 SYGVQD (reference sequence). The CDR3 loop spans 15 amino acids. CDR3 coding DNA: TGCGCCAGCAGTACCGGGACAGGGAACACCGGGGAGCTGTTTTTT. This gives the protein CASSTGTGNTGELFF.